This T cell receptor (beta chain) was obtained from a study of cytomegalovirus exposure and HLA in healthy donors. This clone was seen only a few times. Trimming stripped 4 bases from V and 1 base from J, with 15 bases between. From germline, CDR1 is SGHRS and CDR2 YFSETQ. The CDR3 runs to 16 residues. Primers included in the PCR were 60 Vbeta and 13 Jbeta primers. TCRdb keeps only in-frame clones here, not all; method: immunoSEQ multiplex PCR. The data show about 69,000 clones, with roughly 70% seen just once and 11% held by the top ten. The sequenced material came from PBMCs. This receptor was identified in a woman younger than 45 in good health and CMV-seronegative. The chain couples TRBV5-1 to TRBJ2-1; weak D call: TRBD2 (6 bases). CDR3 DNA: TGCGCCAGCAGCCAGACTCCTGGAGGGTCCTACAATGAGCAGTTCTTC. Translated, it gives CASSQTPGGSYNEQFF.